This TCR beta chain emerged from a study of blood T cell repertoires in COVID-19. Study at large: The United States, Italy and Spain were the sources of the acute and convalescent COVID-19 samples.

Profiled with immunoSEQ multiplex PCR; TCRdb holds only in-frame clones, not every one. The table records 240,000 or so clones, 70% to 90% of them present only once. The ends were cut back, 3 bases at V and 6 bases at J, with 17 bases in the middle. The CDR3 runs 16 residues. CDR1 is LGHDT, CDR2 YNNKEL, per germline (reference sequence). Material for sequencing was peripheral blood. The V gene is TRBV3-1 (or the pseudogene TRBV3-2), the J gene TRBJ2-2; maybe TRBD1 (5 bases). This clonotype originated in a man between 60 and 70 years old with acute or convalescent COVID-19. The CDR3 DNA reads TGTGCCAGCAGCCAGTTTCGACGGGTAGGGGCCGGGGAGCTGTTTTTT. Encoded protein: CASSQFRRVGAGELFF.